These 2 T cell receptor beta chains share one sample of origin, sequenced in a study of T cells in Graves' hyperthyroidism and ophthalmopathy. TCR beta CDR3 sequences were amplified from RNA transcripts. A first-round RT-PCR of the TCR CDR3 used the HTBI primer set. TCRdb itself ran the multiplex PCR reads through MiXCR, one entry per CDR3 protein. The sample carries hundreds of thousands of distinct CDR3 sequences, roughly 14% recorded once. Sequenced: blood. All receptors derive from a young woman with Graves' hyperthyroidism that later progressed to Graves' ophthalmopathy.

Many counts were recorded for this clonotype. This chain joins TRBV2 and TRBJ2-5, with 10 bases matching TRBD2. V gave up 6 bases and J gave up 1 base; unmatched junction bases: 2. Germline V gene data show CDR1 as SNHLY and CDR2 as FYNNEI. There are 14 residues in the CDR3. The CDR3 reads CASSGLAAQETQYF. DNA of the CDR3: TGTGCCAGCAGCGGACTAGCGGCCCAAGAGACCCAGTACTTC. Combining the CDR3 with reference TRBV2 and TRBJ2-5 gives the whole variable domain EPEVTQTPSHQVTQMGQEVILRCVPISNHLYFYWYRQILGQKVEFLVSFYNNEISEKSEIFDDQFSVERPDGSNFTLKIRSTKLEDSAMYFCASSGLAAQETQYFGPGTRLLVL.

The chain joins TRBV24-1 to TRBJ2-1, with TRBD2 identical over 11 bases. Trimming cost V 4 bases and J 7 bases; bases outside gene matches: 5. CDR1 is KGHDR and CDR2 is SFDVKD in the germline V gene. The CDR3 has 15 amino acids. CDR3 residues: CATSDTSGRINEQFF. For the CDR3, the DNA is TGTGCCACCAGTGACACTAGCGGGAGAATAAATGAGCAGTTCTTC.